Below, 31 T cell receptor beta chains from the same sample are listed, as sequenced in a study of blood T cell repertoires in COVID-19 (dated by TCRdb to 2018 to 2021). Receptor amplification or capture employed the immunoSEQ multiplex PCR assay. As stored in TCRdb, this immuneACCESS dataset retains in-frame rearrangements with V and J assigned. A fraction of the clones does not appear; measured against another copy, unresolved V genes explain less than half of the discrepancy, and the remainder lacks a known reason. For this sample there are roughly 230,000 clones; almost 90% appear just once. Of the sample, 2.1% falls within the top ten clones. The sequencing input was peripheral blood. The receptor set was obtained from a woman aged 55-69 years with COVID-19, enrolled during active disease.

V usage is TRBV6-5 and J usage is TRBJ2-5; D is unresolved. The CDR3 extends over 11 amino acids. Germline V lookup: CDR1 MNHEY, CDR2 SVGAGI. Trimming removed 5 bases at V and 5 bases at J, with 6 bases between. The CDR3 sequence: CASSPLETQYF. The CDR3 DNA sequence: TGTGCCAGCAGTCCCTTGGAGACCCAGTACTTC.

The CDR3 loop is CASRALVEEVNNEQFF. CDR3 DNA sequence: TGCGCCAGCAGGGCCCTAGTAGAGGAGGTAAACAATGAGCAGTTCTTC. This sequence joins TRBV10-1 and TRBJ2-1, with D tentatively TRBD2 (5 bases). Trimming stripped 6 bases from V and 5 bases from J, with 20 bases between. Germline V gene lookup returns CDR1 WNHNN and CDR2 SYGVQD (reference sequence). The CDR3 runs 16 residues.

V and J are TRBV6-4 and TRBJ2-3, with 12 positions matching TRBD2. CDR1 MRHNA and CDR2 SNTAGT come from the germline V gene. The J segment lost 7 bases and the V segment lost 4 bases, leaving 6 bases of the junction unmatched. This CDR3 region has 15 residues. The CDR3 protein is CASSVSSGGAHTQYF. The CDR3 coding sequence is TGTGCCAGCAGTGTTTCTAGCGGGGGGGCCCATACGCAGTATTTT.

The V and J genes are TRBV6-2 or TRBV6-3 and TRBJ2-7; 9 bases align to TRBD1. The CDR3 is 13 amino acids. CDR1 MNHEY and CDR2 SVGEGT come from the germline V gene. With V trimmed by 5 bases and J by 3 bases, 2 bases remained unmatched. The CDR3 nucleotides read TGTGCCAGCAGTCCGACAGGGGGCTACGAGCAGTACTTC. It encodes CASSPTGGYEQYF.

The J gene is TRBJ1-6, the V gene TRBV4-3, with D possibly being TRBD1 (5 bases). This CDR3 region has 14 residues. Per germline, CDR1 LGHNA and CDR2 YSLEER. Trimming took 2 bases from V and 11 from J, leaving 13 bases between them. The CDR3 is CASSQLSEGPPLHF. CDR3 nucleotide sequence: TGCGCCAGCAGCCAACTCTCGGAGGGGCCACCCCTCCACTTT.

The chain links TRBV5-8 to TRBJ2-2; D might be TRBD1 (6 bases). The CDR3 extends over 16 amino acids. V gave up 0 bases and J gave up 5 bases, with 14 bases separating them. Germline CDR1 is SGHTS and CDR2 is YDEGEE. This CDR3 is CASSLDRDRQTGELFF. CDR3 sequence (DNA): TGTGCCAGCAGCTTGGACAGGGACCGTCAGACCGGGGAGCTGTTTTTT.

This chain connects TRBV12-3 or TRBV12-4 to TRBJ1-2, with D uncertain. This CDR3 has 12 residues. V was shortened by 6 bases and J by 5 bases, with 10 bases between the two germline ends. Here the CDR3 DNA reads TGTGCCAGCAGCCCCGAGAAATATGGCTACACCTTC. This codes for CASSPEKYGYTF.

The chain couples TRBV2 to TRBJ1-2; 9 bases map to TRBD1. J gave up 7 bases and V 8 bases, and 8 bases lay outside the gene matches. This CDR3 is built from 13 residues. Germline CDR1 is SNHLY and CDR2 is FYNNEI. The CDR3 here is CASPLRTGVGYTF. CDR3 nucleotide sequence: TGTGCCAGCCCCCTACGGACAGGGGTTGGCTACACCTTC.

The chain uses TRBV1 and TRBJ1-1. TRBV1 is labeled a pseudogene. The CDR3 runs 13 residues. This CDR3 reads CTSSQAGTAEAFF. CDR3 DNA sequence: TGCACCAGCAGCCAGGCCGGGACTGCCGAAGCTTTCTTT.

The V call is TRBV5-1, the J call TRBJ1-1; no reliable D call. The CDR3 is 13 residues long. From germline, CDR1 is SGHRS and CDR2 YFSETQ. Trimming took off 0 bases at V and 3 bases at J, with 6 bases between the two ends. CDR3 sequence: CASSLVGYTEAFF. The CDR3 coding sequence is TGCGCCAGCAGCTTGGTTGGCTACACTGAAGCTTTCTTT. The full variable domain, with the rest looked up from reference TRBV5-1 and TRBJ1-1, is KAGVTQTPRYLIKTRGQQVTLSCSPISGHRSVSWYQQTPGQGLQFLFEYFSETQRNKGNFPGRFSGRQFSNSRSEMNVSTLELGDSALYLCASSLVGYTEAFFGQGTRLTVV.

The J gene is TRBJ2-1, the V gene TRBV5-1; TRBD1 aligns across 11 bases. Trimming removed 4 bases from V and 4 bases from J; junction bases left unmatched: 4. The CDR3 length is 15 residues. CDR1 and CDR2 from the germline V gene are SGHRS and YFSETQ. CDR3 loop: CASSEGQGGYNEQFF. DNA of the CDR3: TGCGCCAGCAGCGAGGGACAGGGGGGATACAATGAGCAGTTCTTC.

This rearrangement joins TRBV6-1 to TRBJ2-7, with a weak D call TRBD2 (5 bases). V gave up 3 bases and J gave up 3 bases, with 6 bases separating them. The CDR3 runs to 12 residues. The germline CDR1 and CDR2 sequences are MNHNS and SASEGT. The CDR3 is CASSDGVYEQYF. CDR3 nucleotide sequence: TGTGCCAGCAGTGACGGGGTCTACGAGCAGTACTTC.

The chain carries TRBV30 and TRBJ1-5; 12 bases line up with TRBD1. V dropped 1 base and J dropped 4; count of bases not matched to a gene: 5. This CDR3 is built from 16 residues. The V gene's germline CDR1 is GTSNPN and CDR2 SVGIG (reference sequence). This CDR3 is CAWSEGTGGPNQPQHF. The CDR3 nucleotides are TGTGCCTGGAGTGAGGGGACAGGGGGCCCTAATCAGCCCCAGCATTTT. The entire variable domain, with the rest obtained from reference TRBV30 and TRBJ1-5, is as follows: SQTIHQWPATLVQPVGSPLSLECTVEGTSNPNLYWYRQAAGRGLQLLFYSVGIGQISSEVPQNLSASRPQDRQFILSSKKLLLSDSGFYLCAWSEGTGGPNQPQHFGDGTRLSIL.

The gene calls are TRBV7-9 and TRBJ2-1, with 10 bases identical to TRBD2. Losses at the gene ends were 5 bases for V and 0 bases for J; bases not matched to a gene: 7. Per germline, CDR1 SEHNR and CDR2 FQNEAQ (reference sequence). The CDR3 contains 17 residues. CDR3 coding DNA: TGTGCCAGCAGCACGCGAACTAGCGGGACCTCCTACAATGAGCAGTTCTTC. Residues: CASSTRTSGTSYNEQFF.

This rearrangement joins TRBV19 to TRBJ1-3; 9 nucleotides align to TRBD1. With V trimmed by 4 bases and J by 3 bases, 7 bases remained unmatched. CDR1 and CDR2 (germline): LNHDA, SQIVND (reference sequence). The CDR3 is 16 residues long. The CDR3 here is CASSRRTGADGNTIYF. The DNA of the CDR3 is TGTGCCAGTAGTAGACGGACAGGGGCCGATGGAAACACCATATATTTT.

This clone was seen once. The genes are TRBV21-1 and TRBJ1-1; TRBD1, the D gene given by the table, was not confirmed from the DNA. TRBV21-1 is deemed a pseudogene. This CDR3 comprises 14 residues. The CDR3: CASSTTGPNTEAFF. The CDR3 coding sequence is TGTGCCAGCAGCACCACAGGCCCAAACACTGAAGCTTTCTTT.

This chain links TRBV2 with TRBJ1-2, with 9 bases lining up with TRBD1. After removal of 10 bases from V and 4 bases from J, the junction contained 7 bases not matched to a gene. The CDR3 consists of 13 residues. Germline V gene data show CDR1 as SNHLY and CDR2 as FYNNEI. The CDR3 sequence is CATYRGLPYGYTF. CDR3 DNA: TGTGCCACATACAGGGGGCTCCCCTATGGCTACACCTTC. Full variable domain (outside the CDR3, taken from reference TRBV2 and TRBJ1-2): EPEVTQTPSHQVTQMGQEVILRCVPISNHLYFYWYRQILGQKVEFLVSFYNNEISEKSEIFDDQFSVERPDGSNFTLKIRSTKLEDSAMYFCATYRGLPYGYTFGSGTRLTVV.

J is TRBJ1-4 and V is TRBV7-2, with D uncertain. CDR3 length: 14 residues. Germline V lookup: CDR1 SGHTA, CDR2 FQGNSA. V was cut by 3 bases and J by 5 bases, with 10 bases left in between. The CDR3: CASSLGGVNEKLFF. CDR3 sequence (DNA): TGTGCCAGCAGCTTGGGTGGAGTAAATGAAAAACTGTTTTTT.

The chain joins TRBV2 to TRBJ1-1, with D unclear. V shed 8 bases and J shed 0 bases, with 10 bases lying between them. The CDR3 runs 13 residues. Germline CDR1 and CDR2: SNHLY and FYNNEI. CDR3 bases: TGTGCCAGCGTCCCGAACATGAACACTGAAGCTTTCTTT. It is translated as CASVPNMNTEAFF.

The CDR3 coding sequence is TGCGCCAGCAGCCTCCGTCCGGGACTAGACCTAGGACCCGGGGCCAACGTCCTGACTTTC. Its protein product is CASSLRPGLDLGPGANVLTF. The gene calls are TRBV4-1 and TRBJ2-6, with TRBD2 identical over 8 bases. J lost 4 bases, V lost 4 bases, and 18 bases had no gene match. Germline values: CDR1 MGHRA, CDR2 YSYEKL. The CDR3 is 20 residues long.

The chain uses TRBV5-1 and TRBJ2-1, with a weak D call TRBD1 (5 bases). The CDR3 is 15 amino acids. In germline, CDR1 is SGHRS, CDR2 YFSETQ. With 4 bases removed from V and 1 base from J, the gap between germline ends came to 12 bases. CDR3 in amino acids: CASSVAGNSYNEQFF. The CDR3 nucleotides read TGCGCCAGCAGCGTAGCAGGGAATTCCTACAATGAGCAGTTCTTC.

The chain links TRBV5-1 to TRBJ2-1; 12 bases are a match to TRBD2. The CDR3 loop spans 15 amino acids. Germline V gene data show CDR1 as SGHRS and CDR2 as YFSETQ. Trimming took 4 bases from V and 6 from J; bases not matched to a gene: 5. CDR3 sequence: CASSLTSGGRNEQFF. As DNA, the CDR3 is TGCGCCAGCAGCCTGACTAGCGGGGGCCGCAATGAGCAGTTCTTC.

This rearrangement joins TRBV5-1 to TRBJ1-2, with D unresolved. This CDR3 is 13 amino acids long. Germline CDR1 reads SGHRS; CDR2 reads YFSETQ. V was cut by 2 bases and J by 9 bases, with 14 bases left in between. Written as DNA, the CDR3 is TGCGCCAGCAGCTTCGAGAGTTTTGATAGCTACACCTTC. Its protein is CASSFESFDSYTF. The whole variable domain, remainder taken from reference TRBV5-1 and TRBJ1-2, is KAGVTQTPRYLIKTRGQQVTLSCSPISGHRSVSWYQQTPGQGLQFLFEYFSETQRNKGNFPGRFSGRQFSNSRSEMNVSTLELGDSALYLCASSFESFDSYTFGSGTRLTVV.

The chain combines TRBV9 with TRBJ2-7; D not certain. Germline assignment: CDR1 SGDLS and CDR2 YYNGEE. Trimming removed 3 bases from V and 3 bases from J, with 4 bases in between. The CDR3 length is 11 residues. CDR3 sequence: CASSAGYEQYF. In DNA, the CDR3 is TGTGCCAGCAGCGCCGGCTACGAGCAGTACTTC.

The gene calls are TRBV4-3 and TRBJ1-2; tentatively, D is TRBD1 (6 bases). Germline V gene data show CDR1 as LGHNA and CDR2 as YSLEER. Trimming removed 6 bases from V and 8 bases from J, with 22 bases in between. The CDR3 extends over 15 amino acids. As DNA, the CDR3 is TGCGCCAGCAGTCGAGATTTGGACAGTCGAGGAGGCTACACCTTC. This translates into CASSRDLDSRGGYTF.

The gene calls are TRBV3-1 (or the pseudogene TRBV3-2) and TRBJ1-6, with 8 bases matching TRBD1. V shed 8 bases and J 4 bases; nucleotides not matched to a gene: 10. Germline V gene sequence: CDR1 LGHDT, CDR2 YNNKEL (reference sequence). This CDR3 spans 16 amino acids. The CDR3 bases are TGTGCCAGCCGTGGACAGGGCGGAAGATATAATTCACCCCTCCACTTT. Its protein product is CASRGQGGRYNSPLHF.

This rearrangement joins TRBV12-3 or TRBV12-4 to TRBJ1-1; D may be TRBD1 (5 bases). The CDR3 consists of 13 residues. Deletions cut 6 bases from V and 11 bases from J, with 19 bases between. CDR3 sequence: CASSQFPLAGAFF. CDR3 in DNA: TGTGCCAGCAGCCAGTTTCCCCTCGCAGGGGCTTTCTTT.

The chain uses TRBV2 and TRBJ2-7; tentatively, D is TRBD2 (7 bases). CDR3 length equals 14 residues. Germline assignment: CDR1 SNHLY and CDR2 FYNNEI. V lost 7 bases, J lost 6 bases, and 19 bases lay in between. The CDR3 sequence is CASTWEGGSGEQYF. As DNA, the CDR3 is TGTGCCAGCACCTGGGAGGGGGGAAGCGGCGAGCAGTACTTC. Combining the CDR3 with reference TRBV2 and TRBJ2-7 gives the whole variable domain EPEVTQTPSHQVTQMGQEVILRCVPISNHLYFYWYRQILGQKVEFLVSFYNNEISEKSEIFDDQFSVERPDGSNFTLKIRSTKLEDSAMYFCASTWEGGSGEQYFGPGTRLTVT.

CDR3 protein: CSASAGSLSYNSPLHF. As DNA, the CDR3 is TGCAGTGCTAGTGCGGGTTCCCTCTCCTATAATTCACCCCTCCACTTT. This rearrangement joins TRBV20-1 to TRBJ1-6; D call uncertain. The V and J ends lost 3 bases and 0 bases respectively, with 12 bases between them. The CDR3 spans 16 residues. Germline values: CDR1 DFQATT, CDR2 SNEGSKA (reference sequence).

The CDR3 region is CASSQNDRIGSGNTIYF. Written as DNA, the CDR3 is TGTGCCAGCAGCCAAAACGACAGGATAGGGTCTGGAAACACCATATATTTT. The gene calls are TRBV4-2 and TRBJ1-3, with D possibly matching TRBD1 (6 bases). Deletions cut 2 bases from V and 1 base from J, with 15 bases between. This CDR3 is 17 amino acids long. Germline assignment: CDR1 LGHNA and CDR2 YNFKEQ.

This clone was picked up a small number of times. CDR3 protein: CASTRSINYGYTF. CDR3 sequence (DNA): TGTGCCAGCACCCGAAGCATAAACTATGGCTACACCTTC. The chain couples TRBV6-5 to TRBJ1-2; no clear D. The CDR3 extends over 13 amino acids. The germline V gene encodes CDR1 MNHEY and CDR2 SVGAGI. V lost 7 bases, J lost 2 bases, and 11 bases lay in between.